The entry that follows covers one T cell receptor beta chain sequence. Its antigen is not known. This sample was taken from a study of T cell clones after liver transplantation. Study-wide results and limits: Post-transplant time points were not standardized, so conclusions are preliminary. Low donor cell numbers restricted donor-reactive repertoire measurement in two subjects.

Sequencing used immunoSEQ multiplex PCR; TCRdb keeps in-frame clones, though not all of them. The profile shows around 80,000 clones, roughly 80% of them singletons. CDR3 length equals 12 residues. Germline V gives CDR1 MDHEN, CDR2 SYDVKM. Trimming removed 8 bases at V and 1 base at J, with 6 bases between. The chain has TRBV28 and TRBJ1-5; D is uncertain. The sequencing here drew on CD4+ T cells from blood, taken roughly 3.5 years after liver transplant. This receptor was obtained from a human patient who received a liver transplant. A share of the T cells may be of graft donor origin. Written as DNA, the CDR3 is TGTGCCAGCCAAGACAGCAATCAGCCCCAGCATTTT. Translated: CASQDSNQPQHF.